One and the same sample provided the 30 T cell receptor beta chains below, sequenced in a study of radiation and T cells in renal cell carcinoma. Specified time point: blood 4 weeks post-SBRT, at nephrectomy. Specified treatment: 15 Gy SBRT to primary tumor, nephrectomy 4 weeks later. Measured with immunoSEQ multiplex PCR; TCRdb has only the in-frame clones, and not every one. The sample contains roughly 45,000 clones, roughly four fifths of which appear only once. This sample comprised blood, obtained from a patient whose treatment included radiotherapy and nephrectomy. The receptors come from a woman in her 70s with renal cell carcinoma.

This clone came up once. The chain joins TRBV27 to TRBJ2-7; D possibly matches TRBD1 or TRBD2 (5 bases each). From germline, CDR1 is MNHEY and CDR2 SMNVEV (reference sequence). The V end was cut by 2 bases, the J end by 4 bases, with 15 bases between. The CDR3 runs to 15 residues. The CDR3 sequence: CASSLEGNTLYEQYF. In DNA, the CDR3 is TGTGCCAGCAGTTTAGAGGGGAATACTTTATACGAGCAGTACTTC.

The rearrangement links TRBV2 to TRBJ1-5; D is ambiguous. Between the trimmed V and J ends, which lost 6 bases and 0 bases, there was a span of 9 bases. CDR3 length: 14 residues. Germline V gives CDR1 SNHLY, CDR2 FYNNEI. The CDR3 here is CASSWTDSNQPQHF. The CDR3 DNA reads TGTGCCAGCAGCTGGACGGATAGCAATCAGCCCCAGCATTTT.

The rearrangement joins TRBV21-1 to TRBJ1-1; the D call of TRBD1 is as the table states it, not checked on the DNA. TRBV21-1 is a listed pseudogene. This CDR3 spans 17 amino acids. This chain's CDR3 is CASSFSKKGQRDTEAFF. CDR3 coding DNA: TGTGCCAGCAGCTTCTCAAAGAAGGGACAGCGGGACACTGAAGCTTTCTTT.

The sample holds a few counts of this clone. In DNA, the CDR3 is TGTGCCAGCAGTGGTCCCCAGGGCGTAGAGACCCAGTACTTC. Encoded protein: CASSGPQGVETQYF. The chain is built from TRBV2 and TRBJ2-5; weak D call: TRBD1 (5 bases). Between the trimmed V and J ends, which lost 4 bases and 4 bases, there was a span of 13 bases. Per the germline V gene, CDR1 is SNHLY and CDR2 is FYNNEI. This CDR3 contains 14 residues.

The rearrangement joins TRBV4-2 to TRBJ1-6; tentatively, D is TRBD1 (6 bases). CDR3 size: 14 residues. V was cut by 1 base and J by 10 bases, with 11 bases left in between. The V gene's germline CDR1 is LGHNA and CDR2 YNFKEQ. CDR3 bases: TGTGCCAGCAGCCAAGCGACAGGTGGATCACCCCTCCACTTT. It yields the protein CASSQATGGSPLHF.

V usage is TRBV10-3 and J usage is TRBJ2-1; TRBD1 might be the D (6 bases). The CDR3 runs to 12 residues. The germline gives CDR1 ENHRY, CDR2 SYGVKD. Trimming cost V 3 bases and J 8 bases, with 8 bases left between them. For the CDR3, the DNA is TGTGCCATCAGTGATCGGACAGATGAGCAGTTCTTC. Its translation is CAISDRTDEQFF.

This clone was detected ten times or more. V usage is TRBV27 and J usage is TRBJ2-1; 10 nucleotides align to TRBD1. Unmatched junction bases numbered 12, after V lost 4 bases and J lost 9 bases. Germline CDR1 MNHEY, CDR2 SMNVEV (reference sequence). The CDR3 sequence is 16 residues long. The CDR3 region has the DNA TGTGCCAGCAGTTCCCTCGGAGGGACAGGGGCGGGTGAGCAGTTCTTC. Translation gives CASSSLGGTGAGEQFF.

The chain has TRBV2 and TRBJ2-1; D unresolved. Germline V gene sequence: CDR1 SNHLY, CDR2 FYNNEI. The CDR3 extends over 14 amino acids. The V end was cut by 6 bases, the J end by 0 bases, with 9 bases between. CDR3 nucleotides: TGTGCCAGCAGGCCGAAAGGCTCCTACAATGAGCAGTTCTTC. It yields the protein CASRPKGSYNEQFF. The whole variable domain, remainder taken from reference TRBV2 and TRBJ2-1, is EPEVTQTPSHQVTQMGQEVILRCVPISNHLYFYWYRQILGQKVEFLVSFYNNEISEKSEIFDDQFSVERPDGSNFTLKIRSTKLEDSAMYFCASRPKGSYNEQFFGPGTRLTVL.

In nucleotides, the CDR3 is TGTGCCAGCAGCCTTCCCTCTAGGGTAGATACGCAGTATTTT. Its protein product is CASSLPSRVDTQYF. V gene TRBV9 combines with J gene TRBJ2-3; no firm D call. Between the trimmed V and J ends, which lost 4 bases and 5 bases, there was a span of 14 bases. The CDR3 totals 14 residues. Germline assignment: CDR1 SGDLS and CDR2 YYNGEE.

This chain links TRBV19 with TRBJ1-2; D is perhaps TRBD1 (6 bases). CDR1 is LNHDA and CDR2 is SQIVND in the germline V gene (reference sequence). The V end lost 3 bases, the J end lost 2 bases, and 10 bases lay between the germline ends. This CDR3 spans 14 amino acids. CDR3 in DNA: TGTGCCAGTAGTATTGGACAGAAGAACTATGGCTACACCTTC. It codes for CASSIGQKNYGYTF.

This clone has just a few counts. V is TRBV2 and J is TRBJ1-2; D is unclear. Germline loops: CDR1 SNHLY, CDR2 FYNNEI. V lost 2 bases and J lost 2, with 9 bases in between. The CDR3 spans 14 residues. The CDR3 DNA is TGTGCCAGCAGTGAATCGGGTCAGAACTATGGCTACACCTTC. Protein: CASSESGQNYGYTF.

The V call is TRBV6-1, the J call TRBJ1-2, with a tentative D call TRBD1 (6 bases). This CDR3 has 15 residues. V lost 6 bases and J 2 bases, leaving 16 bases between the germline ends. Germline V gene data show CDR1 as MNHNS and CDR2 as SASEGT. The DNA of the CDR3 is TGTGCCAGCAGAACGGGGGCGGACGGGAACTATGGCTACACCTTC. Translated: CASRTGADGNYGYTF.

V usage is TRBV18 and J usage is TRBJ1-2; no reliable D call. The CDR3 runs 15 residues. V was trimmed by 3 bases and J by 1 base, leaving 12 bases between them. Germline loops: CDR1 KGHSH, CDR2 LQKENI. The chain's CDR3 is CASSPSHELNYGYTF. The CDR3 nucleotides read TGTGCCAGCTCACCCAGTCACGAACTTAACTATGGCTACACCTTC.

This chain connects TRBV6-1 to TRBJ2-7; D is ambiguous. Trimming took off 0 bases at V and 6 bases at J, with 3 bases between the two ends. The CDR3 is 11 amino acids. CDR1 is MNHNS and CDR2 is SASEGT in the germline V gene. CDR3 sequence: CASSEAREQYF. In DNA, the CDR3 is TGTGCCAGCAGTGAAGCACGCGAGCAGTACTTC.

The V and J genes are TRBV18 and TRBJ2-1; D is unclear. The CDR3 is 15 amino acids. Trimming took off 1 base at V and 1 base at J, with 8 bases between the two ends. CDR1 is KGHSH, CDR2 LQKENI, per germline. The CDR3 is CASSPLTQSYNEQFF. DNA of the CDR3: TGTGCCAGCTCACCACTAACACAGTCCTACAATGAGCAGTTCTTC.

This clone occurred a few times. The J gene is TRBJ1-1, the V gene TRBV7-6; D not certain. V lost 4 bases and J 7 bases, leaving 10 bases between the germline ends. The length of the CDR3 is 12 residues. The V gene's germline CDR1 is SGHVS and CDR2 FNYEAQ. The DNA for the CDR3 is TGTGCCAGCAGCTCCCAAGATGATGAAGCTTTCTTT. Protein sequence: CASSSQDDEAFF.

This chain links TRBV5-1 with TRBJ1-6; possibly TRBD1 for D (5 bases). Trimming took 5 bases from V and 9 from J, leaving 12 bases between them. Germline V CDR1 and CDR2: SGHRS, YFSETQ. The CDR3 totals 13 residues. CDR3 region: CASRAGSASPLHF. The DNA of the CDR3 is TGCGCCAGCAGGGCAGGGTCAGCTTCACCCCTCCACTTT. Full variable domain (missing parts from reference TRBV5-1 and TRBJ1-6): KAGVTQTPRYLIKTRGQQVTLSCSPISGHRSVSWYQQTPGQGLQFLFEYFSETQRNKGNFPGRFSGRQFSNSRSEMNVSTLELGDSALYLCASRAGSASPLHFGNGTRLTVT.

The V call is TRBV27, the J call TRBJ2-7; D not resolved. The CDR3 has 16 residues. Deletions cut 2 bases from V and 6 bases from J, with 20 bases between. The germline V gene encodes CDR1 MNHEY and CDR2 SMNVEV (reference sequence). The CDR3 loop reads CASSLQTPVGSLEQYF. CDR3 bases: TGTGCCAGCAGTTTACAGACCCCGGTTGGTAGTCTCGAGCAGTACTTC.

In its sample, this clone was seen once. The chain joins TRBV30 to TRBJ2-1; D is perhaps TRBD1 (6 bases). Germline V gene data show CDR1 as GTSNPN and CDR2 as SVGIG (reference sequence). This CDR3 is built from 14 residues. Trimming removed 1 base from V and 3 bases from J, with 10 bases in between. In DNA form, the CDR3 reads TGTGCCTGGAGTGGACAGGTGAGCTACAATGAGCAGTTCTTC. Protein product: CAWSGQVSYNEQFF.

The chain links TRBV2 to TRBJ2-5; 8 bases align to TRBD1. Germline V gene data show CDR1 as SNHLY and CDR2 as FYNNEI. V was pared by 3 bases and J by 2 bases, with 5 bases of the junction left unmatched. The CDR3 spans 15 residues. This CDR3 is CASSDQGALQETQYF. As DNA, the CDR3 is TGTGCCAGCAGTGACCAGGGGGCCCTACAAGAGACCCAGTACTTC.

The chain carries TRBV6-5 and TRBJ2-3, with 9 bases aligning to TRBD2. Germline-derived CDR1 and CDR2 are MNHEY and SVGAGI. The CDR3 contains 15 residues. J gave up 6 bases and V 2 bases, and 6 bases lay outside the gene matches. The chain's CDR3 is CASSYGGGASDTQYF. The CDR3 coding sequence is TGTGCCAGCAGTTACGGCGGGGGGGCCAGTGATACGCAGTATTTT.

The rearrangement links TRBV6-6 to TRBJ2-1; the match to TRBD1 covers 9 bases. V lost 2 bases and J lost 7; bases outside the gene matches: 6. The germline gives CDR1 MNHNY, CDR2 SVGAGI (reference sequence). The CDR3 is 15 amino acids. CDR3 nucleotide sequence: TGTGCCAGCAGTTACCGGACAGGGGAGAAGAATGAGCAGTTCTTC. It translates to CASSYRTGEKNEQFF.

V gene TRBV15 combines with J gene TRBJ2-3, with D perhaps TRBD1 or TRBD2 (6 bases each). The CDR3 contains 14 residues. The germline CDR1 and CDR2 sequences are LNHNV and YYDKDF (reference sequence). Deletions cut 9 bases from V and 0 bases from J, with 13 bases between. This CDR3 is CATEGGGSTDTQYF. The CDR3 DNA reads as TGTGCCACAGAGGGGGGAGGAAGCACAGATACGCAGTATTTT.

The chain uses TRBV28 and TRBJ2-5; D might be TRBD1 (6 bases). V lost 4 bases, J lost 0 bases, and 15 bases lay in between. Germline V gene data show CDR1 as MDHEN and CDR2 as SYDVKM. This CDR3 comprises 16 residues. The CDR3, as DNA: TGTGCCAGCAGTTCGCCCACCGGGACAAACCAAGAGACCCAGTACTTC. This translates into CASSSPTGTNQETQYF.

The rearrangement uses TRBV19 and TRBJ2-4; the D gene could be TRBD1 or TRBD2 (5 bases each). V was cut by 1 base and J by 3 bases, with 10 bases left in between. Germline values: CDR1 LNHDA, CDR2 SQIVND (reference sequence). The CDR3 extends over 15 amino acids. This chain's CDR3 is CASSIGDRVKNIQYF. The CDR3, as DNA: TGTGCCAGTAGTATAGGGGACCGGGTCAAAAACATTCAGTACTTC.

This clone was counted many times. The genes are TRBV27 and TRBJ2-7; TRBD1 aligns across 9 bases. V shed 10 bases and J 5 bases; nucleotides not matched to a gene: 6. This CDR3 is 12 amino acids long. Germline lookup yields CDR1 MNHEY and CDR2 SMNVEV (reference sequence). DNA of the CDR3: TGTGCCACCTGGACAGGGGACCACGAGCAGTACTTC. It yields the protein CATWTGDHEQYF.

The chain is built from TRBV7-8 and TRBJ1-2; D remains unclear. V shed 3 bases and J shed 2 bases, with 13 bases lying between them. This CDR3 is built from 15 residues. Germline V gives CDR1 SGHVS, CDR2 FQNEAQ. The CDR3 region is CASSFLGSGNYGYTF. As DNA, the CDR3 is TGTGCCAGCAGCTTTTTGGGTTCGGGGAACTATGGCTACACCTTC.

This sequence joins TRBV6-6 and TRBJ1-5; D ambiguous. The V gene's germline CDR1 is MNHNY and CDR2 SVGAGI (reference sequence). The CDR3 contains 13 residues. The V and J ends lost 2 bases and 4 bases respectively, with 6 bases between them. The CDR3 protein is CASSYGQNQPQHF. CDR3 coding DNA: TGTGCCAGCAGTTACGGGCAGAATCAGCCCCAGCATTTT.

This sequence joins TRBV10-2 and TRBJ2-1; 9 bases match TRBD2. Trimming at V came to 6 bases and at J to 2 bases, leaving 5 bases not matched to a gene. The length of the CDR3 is 15 residues. Germline V gene data show CDR1 as WSHSY and CDR2 as SAAADI. The CDR3: CASRISGSPYNEQFF. DNA of the CDR3: TGCGCCAGCAGGATTAGCGGGAGTCCCTACAATGAGCAGTTCTTC.

CDR3 in amino acids: CASSLTSGFSEQYF. The CDR3 region has the DNA TGTGCCAGCAGCTTAACTAGCGGTTTCTCCGAGCAGTACTTC. The chain carries TRBV7-2 and TRBJ2-7, with 8 bases identical to TRBD2. The germline gives CDR1 SGHTA, CDR2 FQGNSA. The V segment lost 2 bases and the J segment 6 bases; nucleotides outside the gene matches: 6. This CDR3 is 14 amino acids long. The variable domain in full, completed from reference TRBV7-2 and TRBJ2-7, reads GAGVSQSPSNKVTEKGKDVELRCDPISGHTALYWYRQSLGQGLEFLIYFQGNSAPDKSGLPSDRFSAERTGGSVSTLTIQRTQQEDSAVYLCASSLTSGFSEQYFGPGTRLTVT.